The 2 T cell receptor beta chains below were found in one sample sequenced in a study of T cell clones after liver transplantation. Here immunoSEQ multiplex PCR was the method, and the copy in TCRdb shows in-frame clones only, minus some. The sample carries around 60,000 clones, about two thirds recorded once. The sequences come from CD4+ T cells from blood, collected before liver transplant. The receptors originated from a human donor who received a liver transplant.

V is TRBV6-6 and J is TRBJ2-6, with D possibly matching TRBD2 (5 bases). The CDR3 consists of 14 residues. Germline V lookup: CDR1 MNHNY, CDR2 SVGAGI (reference sequence). V dropped 6 bases and J dropped 2 bases, with 8 bases sitting between them. CDR3 DNA: TGTGCCAGCAGCTCGGGGACTGGGGCCAACGTCCTGACTTTC. The encoded protein is CASSSGTGANVLTF.

The CDR3 nucleotides are TGTGCCAGCAGCTTAGGGCAGGGTCGGCGGTTCGAGCAGTACTTC. It codes for CASSLGQGRRFEQYF. The rearrangement joins TRBV7-2 to TRBJ2-7; a possible D gene is TRBD1 (5 bases). Germline V gene sequence: CDR1 SGHTA, CDR2 FQGNSA. This CDR3 contains 15 residues. The V and J ends lost 1 base and 6 bases respectively, with 16 bases between them.